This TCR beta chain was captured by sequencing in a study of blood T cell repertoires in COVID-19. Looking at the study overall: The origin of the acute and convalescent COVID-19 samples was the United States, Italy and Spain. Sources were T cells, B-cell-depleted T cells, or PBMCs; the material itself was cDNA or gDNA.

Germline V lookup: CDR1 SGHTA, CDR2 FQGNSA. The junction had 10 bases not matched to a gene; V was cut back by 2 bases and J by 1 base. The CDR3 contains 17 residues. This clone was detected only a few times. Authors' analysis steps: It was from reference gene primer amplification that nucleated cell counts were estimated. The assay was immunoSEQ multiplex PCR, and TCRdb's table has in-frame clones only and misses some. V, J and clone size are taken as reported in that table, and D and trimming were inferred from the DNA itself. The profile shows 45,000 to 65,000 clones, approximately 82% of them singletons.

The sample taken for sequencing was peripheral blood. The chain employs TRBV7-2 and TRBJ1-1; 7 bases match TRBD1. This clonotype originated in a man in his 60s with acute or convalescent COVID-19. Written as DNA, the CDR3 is TGTGCCAGCAGCTTAAGACAGGGAAACGTACGGAACACTGAAGCTTTCTTT. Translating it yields CASSLRQGNVRNTEAFF.